These 21 T cell receptor beta chains share one sample of origin, sequenced in a study of cytomegalovirus exposure and HLA in healthy donors. The PCR made use of 60 Vbeta and 13 Jbeta primers. Produced via immunoSEQ multiplex PCR; TCRdb's table is partial and in-frame only. Among approximately 82,000 clones, roughly 9.1% were seen once, and the ten largest hold approximately 25%. The sequenced sample consisted of PBMCs. The receptors originated from a man between 60 and 70 years old in good health and CMV-seropositive.

DNA for the CDR3: TGTGCTAGTGGTTTGCAGGCCCCAACGGATACGCAGTATTTT. Amino acid sequence: CASGLQAPTDTQYF. The V and J genes are TRBV12-5 and TRBJ2-3; D remains unclear. The CDR3 has 14 amino acids. Between the trimmed V and J ends, which lost 2 bases and 6 bases, there was a span of 12 bases. The germline gives CDR1 LGHNT, CDR2 FRNRAP.

The rearrangement joins TRBV6-5 to TRBJ2-7; D is perhaps TRBD2 (6 bases). V lost 6 bases and J lost 3, with 18 bases in between. The V gene's germline CDR1 is MNHEY and CDR2 SVGAGI. The CDR3 consists of 15 residues. This chain's CDR3 is CASRYGGEQGYEQYF. The CDR3 DNA sequence: TGTGCCAGCAGGTATGGCGGGGAGCAGGGCTACGAGCAGTACTTC.

The chain carries TRBV5-3 and TRBJ2-7; the D gene is possibly TRBD2 (5 bases). TRBV5-3 has ORF status, its function being uncertain. The CDR3 loop spans 15 amino acids. V was pared by 1 base and J by 3 bases, with 14 bases between. CDR3 loop: CARSLNLRENYEQYV. The DNA for the CDR3 is TGTGCCAGAAGCTTGAATCTAAGGGAGAACTACGAGCAGTACGTC.

This clone was seen only a few times. The chain links TRBV5-1 to TRBJ1-5; tentatively, D is TRBD1 (6 bases). This CDR3 contains 14 residues. Germline CDR1 and CDR2: SGHRS and YFSETQ. V was clipped by 0 bases and J by 3 bases, with 7 bases between them. The CDR3 DNA reads TGCGCCAGCAGCTTGGGGACAGACAATCAGCCCCAGCATTTT. Translation: CASSLGTDNQPQHF.

The sample holds a few counts of this clone. Additional DNA sequences in this sample encode the identical CDR3. The chain joins TRBV30 to TRBJ1-5; D is perhaps TRBD1 (5 bases). Trimming took off 5 bases at V and 2 bases at J, with 10 bases between the two ends. Germline lookup yields CDR1 GTSNPN and CDR2 SVGIG (reference sequence). This CDR3 region has 13 residues. CDR3 DNA sequence: TGTGCCTGGGGAAGGGGTGGCAATCAGCCCCAGCATTTT. This sequence encodes CAWGRGGNQPQHF.

This clone was recorded a few times. The chain employs TRBV18 and TRBJ1-5; D not resolved. The germline gives CDR1 KGHSH, CDR2 LQKENI. V lost 5 bases, J lost 2 bases, and 10 bases lay in between. CDR3 length: 14 residues. For the CDR3, the DNA is TGTGCCAGCTCATTTCGGGGTGGCAATCAGCCCCAGCATTTT. Translation gives CASSFRGGNQPQHF.

In this sample, this clone turned up a few times. The chain employs TRBV6-5 and TRBJ2-2, with D hard to call. With 7 bases removed from V and 0 bases from J, the gap between germline ends came to 12 bases. This CDR3 is 15 amino acids long. The germline gives CDR1 MNHEY, CDR2 SVGAGI. The CDR3 sequence: CASKPSLTNTGELFF. CDR3 sequence (DNA): TGTGCCAGCAAACCGAGCCTAACGAACACCGGGGAGCTGTTTTTT.

This chain connects TRBV28 to TRBJ1-2; D is possibly TRBD1 (5 bases). Trimming removed 5 bases from V and 4 bases from J, with 14 bases in between. The V gene's germline CDR1 is MDHEN and CDR2 SYDVKM. The length of the CDR3 is 14 residues. The DNA of the CDR3 is TGTGCCAGCAGTCCCGACGACAGTGCCTATGGCTACACCTTC. Amino acids: CASSPDDSAYGYTF.

The chain carries TRBV5-1 and TRBJ2-7; the match to TRBD1 covers 9 bases. The CDR3 spans 15 residues. From germline, CDR1 is SGHRS and CDR2 YFSETQ. V lost 0 bases, J lost 6 bases, and 7 bases stayed unmatched. CDR3: CASSLDGTGNPEQYV. DNA for the CDR3: TGCGCCAGCAGCTTGGATGGGACAGGGAACCCCGAGCAGTACGTC.

The CDR3 spells CASSQTSGGTGMVSNQPQHF. The CDR3 region has the DNA TGCGCCAGCAGCCAGACTTCAGGCGGGACAGGGATGGTAAGCAATCAGCCCCAGCATTTT. The V call is TRBV4-1, the J call TRBJ1-5; TRBD1 matches at 9 bases. Germline V lookup: CDR1 MGHRA, CDR2 YSYEKL. CDR3 size: 20 residues. The trim removed 3 bases at V and 1 base at J, leaving 16 bases unmatched.

This clone was recorded a few times. The rearrangement uses TRBV2 and TRBJ2-5; D perhaps matches TRBD1 (5 bases). Trimming stripped 5 bases from V and 4 bases from J, with 11 bases between. CDR1 is SNHLY and CDR2 is FYNNEI in the germline V gene. The CDR3 spans 13 residues. CDR3 loop: CASSYDRLETQYF. For the CDR3, the DNA is TGTGCCAGCAGTTACGACAGATTAGAGACCCAGTACTTC.

This clone was found a few times. The genes are TRBV7-3 and TRBJ2-3; perhaps TRBD2 as D (5 bases). V was pared by 5 bases and J by 5 bases, with 11 bases between. Per germline, CDR1 SGHTA and CDR2 FQGTGA. The CDR3 has 13 amino acids. This CDR3 reads CASSPTSLDTQYF. For the CDR3, the DNA is TGTGCCAGCAGCCCTACTAGTTTAGATACGCAGTATTTT.

This clone came up a few times. The gene calls are TRBV5-1 and TRBJ1-1, with D possibly matching TRBD1 (6 bases). Between the trimmed V and J ends, which lost 3 bases and 1 base, there was a span of 10 bases. There are 14 residues in the CDR3. Germline-derived CDR1 and CDR2 are SGHRS and YFSETQ. CDR3 nucleotides: TGCGCCAGCAGCTACGGACAGCAGAACACTGAAGCTTTCTTT. Translated, it gives CASSYGQQNTEAFF.

This clone has more than one count but fewer than ten. The gene calls are TRBV19 and TRBJ1-2, with D perhaps TRBD1 (5 bases). V was trimmed by 6 bases and J by 5 bases, leaving 16 bases between them. CDR3 length: 14 amino acids. From germline, CDR1 is LNHDA and CDR2 SQIVND (reference sequence). This CDR3 reads CASSGPKGEYGYTF. In DNA form, the CDR3 reads TGTGCCAGTAGCGGGCCCAAAGGGGAATATGGCTACACCTTC.

Here the CDR3 DNA reads TGTGCCAGCAGCTTGGGGCAGATAGACAATGAGCAGTTCTTC. As protein: CASSLGQIDNEQFF. The chain links TRBV11-2 to TRBJ2-1, with D possibly matching TRBD1 (5 bases). The V and J ends lost 3 bases and 5 bases respectively, with 11 bases between them. CDR1 and CDR2 from the germline V gene are SGHAT and FQNNGV. The CDR3 loop spans 14 amino acids.

This clone was seen a handful of times. The chain combines TRBV28 with TRBJ2-3; 13 bases line up with TRBD2. CDR3 length equals 16 residues. CDR1 and CDR2 from the germline V gene are MDHEN and SYDVKM. V was clipped by 4 bases and J by 5 bases; unmatched bases: 6. The DNA for the CDR3 is TGTGCCAGCAGTTCCCCCGGGACTAGCGGGGTAGATACGCAGTATTTT. As protein: CASSSPGTSGVDTQYF.

The CDR3 sequence is CASSLDRAPGANVLTF. In DNA, the CDR3 is TGTGCCAGCAGCTTAGATCGCGCCCCCGGGGCCAACGTCCTGACTTTC. This chain joins TRBV7-2 and TRBJ2-6; D gene ambiguous. Germline V CDR1 and CDR2: SGHTA, FQGNSA. The CDR3 runs 16 residues. Trimming removed 1 base from V and 4 bases from J, with 11 bases in between.

The rearrangement joins TRBV7-2 to TRBJ1-1; 9 positions match TRBD1. The junction had 14 bases not matched to a gene; V was cut back by 5 bases and J by 7 bases. The germline gives CDR1 SGHTA, CDR2 FQGNSA. This CDR3 is 16 amino acids long. CDR3 sequence (DNA): TGTGCCAGCAGCCAGACCCCCGGGACAGGGAAAAATGAAGCTTTCTTT. This sequence encodes CASSQTPGTGKNEAFF.

This chain connects TRBV6-5 to TRBJ2-3; D gene unclear. CDR3 size: 13 residues. V was shortened by 5 bases and J by 2 bases, with 8 bases between the two germline ends. The germline V gene has CDR1 MNHEY and CDR2 SVGAGI. CDR3 DNA: TGTGCCAGCAGTCGCCGCGACACAGATACGCAGTATTTT. Its translation: CASSRRDTDTQYF.

This chain connects TRBV27 to TRBJ1-5; D is ambiguous. The CDR3 is made up of 17 amino acids. Per germline, CDR1 MNHEY and CDR2 SMNVEV (reference sequence). V lost 0 bases to trimming and J lost 1 base, with 13 bases between them. The CDR3 DNA is TGTGCCAGCAGTTTATCTTCGGGGATGGGGAGCAATCAGCCCCAGCATTTT. Translation: CASSLSSGMGSNQPQHF.

This clone was found a few times. The chain employs TRBV28 and TRBJ1-5; no clear D gene. V was pared by 7 bases and J by 1 base, with 5 bases between. Germline V gives CDR1 MDHEN, CDR2 SYDVKM. The CDR3 runs to 12 residues. For the CDR3, the DNA is TGTGCCAGCAAGCGCAGCAATCAGCCCCAGCATTTT. This translates into CASKRSNQPQHF.